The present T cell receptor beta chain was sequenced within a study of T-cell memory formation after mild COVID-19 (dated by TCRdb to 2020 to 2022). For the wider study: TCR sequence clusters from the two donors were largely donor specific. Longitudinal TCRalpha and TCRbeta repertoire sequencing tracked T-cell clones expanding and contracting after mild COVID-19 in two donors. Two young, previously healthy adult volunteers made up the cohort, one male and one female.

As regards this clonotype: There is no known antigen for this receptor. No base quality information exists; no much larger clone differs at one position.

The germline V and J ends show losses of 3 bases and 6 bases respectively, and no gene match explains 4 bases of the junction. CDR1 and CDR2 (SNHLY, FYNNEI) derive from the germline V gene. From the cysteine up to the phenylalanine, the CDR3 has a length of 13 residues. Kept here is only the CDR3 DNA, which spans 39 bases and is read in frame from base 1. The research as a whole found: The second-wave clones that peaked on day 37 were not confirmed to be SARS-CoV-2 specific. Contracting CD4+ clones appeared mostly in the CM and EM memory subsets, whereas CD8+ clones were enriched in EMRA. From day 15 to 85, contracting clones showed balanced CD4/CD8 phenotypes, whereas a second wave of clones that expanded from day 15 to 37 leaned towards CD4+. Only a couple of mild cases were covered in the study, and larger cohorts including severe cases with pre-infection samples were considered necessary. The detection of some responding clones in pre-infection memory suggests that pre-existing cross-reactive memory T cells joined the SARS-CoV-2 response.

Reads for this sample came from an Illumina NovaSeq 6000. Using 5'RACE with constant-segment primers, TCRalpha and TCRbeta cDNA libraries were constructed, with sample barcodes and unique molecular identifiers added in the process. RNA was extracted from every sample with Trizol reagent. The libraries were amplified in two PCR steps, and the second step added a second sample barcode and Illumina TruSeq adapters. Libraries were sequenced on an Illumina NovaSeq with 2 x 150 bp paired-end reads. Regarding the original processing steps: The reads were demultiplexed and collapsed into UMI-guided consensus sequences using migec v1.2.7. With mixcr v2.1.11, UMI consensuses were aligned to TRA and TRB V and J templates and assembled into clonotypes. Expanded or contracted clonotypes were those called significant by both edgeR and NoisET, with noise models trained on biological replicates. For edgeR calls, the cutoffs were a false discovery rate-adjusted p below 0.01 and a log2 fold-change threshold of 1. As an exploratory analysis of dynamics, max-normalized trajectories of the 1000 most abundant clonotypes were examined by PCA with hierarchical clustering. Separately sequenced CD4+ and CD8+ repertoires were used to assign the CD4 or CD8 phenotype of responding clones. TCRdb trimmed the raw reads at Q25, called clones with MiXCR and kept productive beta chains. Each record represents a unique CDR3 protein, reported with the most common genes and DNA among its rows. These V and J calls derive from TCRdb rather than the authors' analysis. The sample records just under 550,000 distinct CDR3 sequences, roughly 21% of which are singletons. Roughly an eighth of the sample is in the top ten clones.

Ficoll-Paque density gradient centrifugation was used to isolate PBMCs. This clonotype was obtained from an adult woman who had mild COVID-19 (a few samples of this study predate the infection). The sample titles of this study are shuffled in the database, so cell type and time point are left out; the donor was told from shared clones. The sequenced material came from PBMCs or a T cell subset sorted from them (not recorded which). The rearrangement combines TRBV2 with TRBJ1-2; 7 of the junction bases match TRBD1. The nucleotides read TGTGCCAGCAGTGAGCAGGGGGTCGATGGCTACACCTTC. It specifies CASSEQGVDGYTF.